This entry lists 13 T cell receptor beta chains sequenced from one sample in a study of control samples from healthy donors and cancer patients. The data were produced by immunoSEQ multiplex PCR, yet TCRdb's version contains in-frame clones alone and is incomplete. The sample consists of 150,000 to 200,000 clones, 91% of them appearing once. Input material: blood. The receptors shown here come from a woman younger than 45 in good health.

The chain recombines TRBV5-1 with TRBJ2-3, with 7 bases identical to TRBD2. Germline V gives CDR1 SGHRS, CDR2 YFSETQ. J gave up 1 base and V 3 bases, and 5 bases lay outside the gene matches. This CDR3 has 15 amino acids. CDR3 sequence: CASSYGGGGTDTQYF. In nucleotides, the CDR3 is TGCGCCAGCAGCTACGGCGGGGGAGGCACAGATACGCAGTATTTT.

V usage is TRBV6-2 or TRBV6-3 and J usage is TRBJ2-3; TRBD1 might be the D (6 bases). The ends were cut back, 2 bases at V and 2 bases at J, with 8 bases in the middle. The CDR3 sequence is 14 residues long. Germline V gene data show CDR1 as MNHEY and CDR2 as SVGEGT. The CDR3 coding sequence is TGTGCCAGCAGTTACAAGGGGGACACAGATACGCAGTATTTT. This codes for CASSYKGDTDTQYF.

The rearrangement uses TRBV3-1 (or the pseudogene TRBV3-2) and TRBJ1-3; D unresolved. V was shortened by 8 bases and J by 0 bases, with 8 bases between the two germline ends. CDR3 length equals 13 residues. Germline assignment: CDR1 LGHDT and CDR2 YNNKEL (reference sequence). CDR3 bases: TGTGCCAGCCGTCAGACCTCTGGAAACACCATATATTTT. This codes for CASRQTSGNTIYF.

This chain links TRBV27 with TRBJ2-2; D is perhaps TRBD2 (5 bases). Between the trimmed V and J ends, which lost 5 bases and 4 bases, there was a span of 11 bases. Germline CDR1 reads MNHEY; CDR2 reads SMNVEV (reference sequence). The CDR3 is 14 amino acids. The CDR3, as DNA: TGTGCCAGCAGTGTACTAGGGATCACCGGGGAGCTGTTTTTT. Residues: CASSVLGITGELFF.

This rearrangement joins TRBV6-2 or TRBV6-3 to TRBJ1-3, with D possibly being TRBD1 (5 bases). The CDR3 has 15 residues. CDR1 is MNHEY and CDR2 is SVGEGT in the germline V gene. Trimming took off 0 bases at V and 0 bases at J, with 6 bases between the two ends. In DNA form, the CDR3 reads TGTGCCAGCAGTTACTCGACAGTCTCTGGAAACACCATATATTTT. Its protein product is CASSYSTVSGNTIYF.

The chain has TRBV14 and TRBJ1-2, with D unclear. This CDR3 spans 12 amino acids. Trimming left V 0 bases short and J 11 bases short, with 10 bases between. The germline V gene encodes CDR1 SGHDN and CDR2 FVKESK. The CDR3: CASSQETHSYTF. CDR3 nucleotides: TGTGCCAGCAGCCAAGAAACACACAGTTACACCTTC. Filled out from reference TRBV14 and TRBJ1-2, the complete variable domain reads EAGVTQFPSHSVIEKGQTVTLRCDPISGHDNLYWYRRVMGKEIKFLLHFVKESKQDESGMPNNRFLAERTGGTYSTLKVQPAELEDSGVYFCASSQETHSYTFGSGTRLTVV.

The genes are TRBV29-1 and TRBJ1-2, with 9 bases lining up with TRBD1. Trimming removed 4 bases from V and 4 bases from J; junction bases left unmatched: 7. Germline CDR1 is SQVTM and CDR2 is ANQGSEA. The CDR3 is 14 residues long. Here the CDR3 reads CSVVTGGGGYGYTF. The CDR3 DNA reads as TGCAGCGTTGTTACAGGGGGCGGCGGCTATGGCTACACCTTC.

The chain links TRBV2 to TRBJ1-2; no reliable D call. CDR1 is SNHLY and CDR2 is FYNNEI in the germline V gene. Trimming stripped 1 base from V and 8 bases from J, with 11 bases between. CDR3 length: 13 amino acids. In DNA form, the CDR3 reads TGTGCCAGCAGTGAAGAGGGCTCGAGGGGCTACACCTTC. Its protein product is CASSEEGSRGYTF.

The V gene is TRBV7-8, the J gene TRBJ1-5; D call uncertain. From germline, CDR1 is SGHVS and CDR2 FQNEAQ. This CDR3 comprises 16 residues. V was cut by 2 bases and J by 1 base, with 12 bases left in between. CDR3 protein: CASSLLSGGSNQPQHF. In nucleotides, the CDR3 is TGTGCCAGCAGCTTACTATCGGGAGGGAGCAATCAGCCCCAGCATTTT.

With respect to this clone: The same CDR3 also results from other DNA sequences found in this sample. The chain combines TRBV19 with TRBJ2-1; no reliable D call. The CDR3 loop spans 13 amino acids. Trimming stripped 2 bases from V and 2 bases from J, with 4 bases between. Germline V lookup: CDR1 LNHDA, CDR2 SQIVND (reference sequence). Here the CDR3 DNA reads TGTGCCAGTAGTATACCACCCTACAATGAGCAGTTCTTC. It codes for CASSIPPYNEQFF.

The chain is built from TRBV28 and TRBJ1-2, with 9 nucleotides matching TRBD1. Unmatched junction bases numbered 4, after V lost 6 bases and J lost 5 bases. Germline V gives CDR1 MDHEN, CDR2 SYDVKM. The CDR3 has 13 residues. This CDR3 is CASSRDRGYGYTF. Written as DNA, the CDR3 is TGTGCCAGCAGCCGTGACAGGGGGTATGGCTACACCTTC.

The chain combines TRBV19 with TRBJ1-1; 12 positions agree with TRBD1. CDR1 and CDR2 (germline): LNHDA, SQIVND (reference sequence). CDR3 length: 16 amino acids. Losses at the gene ends were 6 bases for V and 5 bases for J; bases not matched to a gene: 10. CDR3 amino acids: CASSTAPGQGATEAFF. CDR3 nucleotide sequence: TGTGCCAGTAGCACCGCCCCGGGACAGGGGGCTACTGAAGCTTTCTTT.

This clone occurred once. V and J are TRBV19 and TRBJ2-5; 10 positions match TRBD1. Germline loops: CDR1 LNHDA, CDR2 SQIVND (reference sequence). Trimming removed 6 bases from V and 5 bases from J; junction bases left unmatched: 0. The CDR3 loop spans 12 amino acids. The CDR3: CASRDRGETQYF. CDR3 DNA: TGTGCCAGTAGGGACAGGGGGGAGACCCAGTACTTC.